A selection of T cell receptor beta chains follows, all from one sample in a study of response to subunit inactivated influenza vaccine. TCRdb re-called the RT-PCR reads through MiXCR, storing one row per CDR3 protein. The sample shows about 520,000 distinct CDR3 sequences, less than 7.5% of them seen only once. The sample in question was PBMCs from blood, obtained roughly 24 months after vaccination. These receptors originate from a man aged 50-75 years who received an inactivated influenza vaccine. The CDR3 runs from the conserved cysteine through the conserved F or W. The D gene is left open where the match is weak. Size values are once, few and many counts, or a class for expanded clones, and some rows have none.

TRBJ2-3 | TRBV6-5 | few | NA | 14 | CASSYGQVGDTQYF | TGTGCCAGCAGTTACGGGCAGGTCGGTGATACGCAGTATTTT
TRBJ2-1 | TRBV10-3 | few | TRBD2 | 17 | CAISDVRRLAGDNEQFF | TGTGCCATCAGTGACGTCCGGCGACTAGCGGGGGACAATGAGCAGTTCTTC
TRBJ2-7 | TRBV6-5 | NA | TRBD2 | 15 | CASSYSPLAGGEQYF | TGTGCCAGCAGTTACTCCCCACTAGCGGGGGGCGAGCAGTACTTC
TRBJ2-2 | TRBV5-1 | few | NA | 15 | CASSLVWANTGELFF | TGCGCCAGCAGCTTGGTGTGGGCGAACACCGGGGAGCTGTTTTTT
TRBJ1-6 | TRBV20-1 | many | NA | 14 | CSASRQGSNSPLHF | TGCAGTGCTAGCCGTCAGGGGAGCAATTCACCCCTCCACTTT
TRBJ1-2 | TRBV3-1 | NA | NA | 12 | CASSQEFSTYTF | TGTGCCAGCAGCCAAGAATTCTCGACCTACACCTTC
TRBJ2-5 | TRBV11-2 | few | NA | 14 | CASSSEVLEETQYF | TGTGCCAGCAGCTCAGAGGTTCTAGAAGAGACCCAGTACTTC
TRBJ2-3 | TRBV4-2 | NA | TRBD2 | 17 | CASSRREVAGGGRVEYF | TGTGCCAGCAGTCGCAGGGAGGTAGCGGGGGGGGGAAGAGTGGAGTATTTT
TRBJ2-7 | TRBV12-3/TRBV12-4 | many | TRBD1 | 13 | CASSSQGAYEQYF | TGTGCCAGCAGTTCACAGGGGGCGTACGAGCAGTACTTC
TRBJ2-2 | TRBV10-3 | few | TRBD1 | 16 | CAISESTGWGTGELFF | TGTGCCATCAGTGAGTCGACAGGGTGGGGAACCGGGGAGCTGTTTTTT
TRBJ2-1 | TRBV2 | NA | NA | 15 | CASSDLGRENNEQFF | TGTGCCAGCAGTGATCTAGGACGAGAGAACAATGAGCAGTTCTTC
TRBJ2-1 | TRBV9 | NA | NA | 12 | CASSVGSSEQFF | TGTGCCAGCAGCGTAGGGTCGAGTGAGCAGTTCTTC
TRBJ2-1 | TRBV27 | few | TRBD2 | 19 | CASSLESSTSGRLYNEQFF | TGTGCCAGCAGTTTAGAGTCCTCGACTAGCGGGAGATTGTACAATGAGCAGTTCTTC
TRBJ2-1 | TRBV4-2 | many | TRBD2 | 14 | CASSEPFAPSGAFF | TGTGCCAGCAGCGAACCCTTTGCCCCTAGCGGGGCTTTCTTC
TRBJ2-5 | TRBV2 | NA | NA | 12 | CASMGDGETQYF | TGTGCCAGCATGGGGGACGGGGAGACCCAGTACTTC
TRBJ2-1 | TRBV7-8 | few | TRBD2 | 16 | CASSLEGASGGIEQFF | TGTGCCAGCAGCTTAGAAGGGGCTAGCGGGGGGATTGAGCAGTTCTTC
TRBJ2-3 | TRBV3-1 | few | NA | 14 | CASSRLGLADTQYF | TGTGCCAGCAGCCGACTGGGGCTCGCAGATACGCAGTATTTT
TRBJ2-1 | TRBV6-2/TRBV6-3 | NA | NA | 14 | CASSGTGFGTSQFF | TGTGCCAGCAGTGGCACGGGCTTCGGGACATCTCAGTTCTTC
TRBJ2-3 | TRBV6-2/TRBV6-3 | few | TRBD2 | 17 | CASSRPGGLTRTDTQYF | TGTGCCAGCAGTCGACCGGGAGGCCTAACCCGGACAGATACGCAGTATTTT
TRBJ2-7 | TRBV7-2 | NA | TRBD2 | 15 | CASSLGGGTPYEQYF | TGTGCCAGCAGCTTAGGGGGGGGAACGCCATACGAGCAGTACTTC
TRBJ1-1 | TRBV6-1 | few | NA | 16 | CATQLSRYIKNTEAFF | TGTGCAACCCAACTGAGCCGATATATTAAGAACACTGAAGCTTTCTTT
TRBJ1-6 | TRBV3-1 | NA | TRBD1 | 19 | CASSLLRTGVSAYNSPLHF | TGTGCCAGCAGCCTGTTAAGGACAGGGGTGTCCGCCTATAATTCACCCCTCCACTTT
TRBJ2-1 | TRBV11-3 | NA | NA | 14 | CASSLSGKANEQFF | TGTGCCAGCAGCTTATCCGGGAAGGCCAATGAGCAGTTCTTC